The present entry profiles one TCR beta chain with its context. The antigen remains unidentified. RNA extraction was followed by reverse transcription into cDNA, which acted as the sequencing template. TCRdb keeps only in-frame clones here, not all; method: immunoSEQ multiplex PCR. The sample shows more than 150,000 clones, around 49% of them seen only once. Specified treatment: oral pan-JAK inhibitor, 5-10 mg twice daily. Specimens obtained from alopecia areata patients comprised lesional scalp punch biopsies and peripheral blood. This sample is drawn from a study of CD8+ T cells in alopecia areata. Study-wide background: Those treated were given oral tofacitinib at 5 to 10 mg twice daily. Severity in treated patients was scored by percentage of scalp area affected.

Notes on the study in general: With patients, TCR sharing proved less clear than in mice, a difference possibly related to HLA.

V dropped 4 bases and J dropped 7 bases, with 5 bases sitting between them. CDR3 length: 11 residues. Germline assignment: CDR1 SGHVS and CDR2 FQNEAQ. The sequenced sample was CD8+ T cells sorted from blood, obtained around week 54, from a patient treated with tofacitinib. This sequence originates from a human donor with alopecia areata. This chain links TRBV7-8 with TRBJ2-1; no clear D. CDR3 bases: TGTGCCAGCAGCTCAACGAATGAGCAGTTCTTC. It yields the protein CASSSTNEQFF.